This T cell receptor (beta chain) was sequenced for a study of shared clonotypes between healthy human individuals. Produced via immunoSEQ multiplex PCR; TCRdb's table is partial and in-frame only. The table records about 510,000 clones, approximately 85% of them present only once. The CDR3 loop spans 14 amino acids. Trimming took off 0 bases at V and 4 bases at J, with 10 bases between the two ends. Looked up from germline, CDR1 is SGHRS and CDR2 is YFSETQ. Worth noting for this clone: Its antigen is not identified.

Study-level points and caveats: Only blood was sampled, and tissue TCR repertoires likely differ from blood ones.

The source is a woman aged 40-49 years in good health. Some clones in this sample may be carry-over from other donors' samples. The sequenced material came from PBMCs. The gene calls are TRBV5-1 and TRBJ1-2; no clear D. The CDR3 here is CASSLDPASYGYTF. In DNA form, the CDR3 reads TGCGCCAGCAGCTTGGATCCAGCCTCCTATGGCTACACCTTC.